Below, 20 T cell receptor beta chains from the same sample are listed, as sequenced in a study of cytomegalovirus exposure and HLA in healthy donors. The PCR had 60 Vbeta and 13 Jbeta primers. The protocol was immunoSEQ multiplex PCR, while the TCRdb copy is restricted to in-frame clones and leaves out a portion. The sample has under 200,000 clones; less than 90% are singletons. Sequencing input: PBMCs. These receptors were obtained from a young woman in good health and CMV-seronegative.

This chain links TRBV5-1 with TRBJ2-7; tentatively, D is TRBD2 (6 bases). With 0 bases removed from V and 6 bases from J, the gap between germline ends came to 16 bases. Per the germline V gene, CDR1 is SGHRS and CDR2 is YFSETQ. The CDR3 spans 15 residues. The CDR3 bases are TGCGCCAGCAGCTTGGAAGTTGGGGGAGGAACCGAGCAGTACTTC. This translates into CASSLEVGGGTEQYF.

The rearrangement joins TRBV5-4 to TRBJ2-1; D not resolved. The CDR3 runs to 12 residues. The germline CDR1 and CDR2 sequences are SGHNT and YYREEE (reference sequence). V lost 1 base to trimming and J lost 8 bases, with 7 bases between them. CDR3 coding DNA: TGTGCCAGCAGCTTGTTTAATGATGAGCAGTTCTTC. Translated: CASSLFNDEQFF. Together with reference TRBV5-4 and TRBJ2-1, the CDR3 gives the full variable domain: ETGVTQSPTHLIKTRGQQVTLRCSSQSGHNTVSWYQQALGQGPQFIFQYYREEENGRGNFPPRFSGLQFPNYSSELNVNALELDDSALYLCASSLFNDEQFFGPGTRLTVL.

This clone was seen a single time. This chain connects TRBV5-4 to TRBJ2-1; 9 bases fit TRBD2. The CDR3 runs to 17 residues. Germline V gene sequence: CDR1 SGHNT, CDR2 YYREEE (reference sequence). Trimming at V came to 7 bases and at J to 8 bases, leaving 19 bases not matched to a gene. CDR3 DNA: TGTGCCAGCTCCGGAGGTAGCGGGGGCTCCTATAGTGATGAGCAGTTCTTC. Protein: CASSGGSGGSYSDEQFF.

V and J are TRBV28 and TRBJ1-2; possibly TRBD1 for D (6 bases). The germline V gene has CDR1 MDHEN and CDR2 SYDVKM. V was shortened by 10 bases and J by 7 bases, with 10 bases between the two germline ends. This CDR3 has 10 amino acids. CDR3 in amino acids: CATLGAGYTF. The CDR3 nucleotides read TGTGCCACCCTGGGGGCTGGCTACACCTTC.

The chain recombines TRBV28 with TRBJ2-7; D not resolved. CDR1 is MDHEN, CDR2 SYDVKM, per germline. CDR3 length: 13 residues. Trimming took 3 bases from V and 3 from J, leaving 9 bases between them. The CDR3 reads CASSFVSFYEQYF. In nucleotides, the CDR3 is TGTGCCAGCAGTTTTGTGTCCTTCTACGAGCAGTACTTC.

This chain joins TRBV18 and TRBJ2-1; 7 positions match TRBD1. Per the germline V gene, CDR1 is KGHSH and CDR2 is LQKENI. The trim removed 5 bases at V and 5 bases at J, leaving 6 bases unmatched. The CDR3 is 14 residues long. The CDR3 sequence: CASSRTGWDNEQFF. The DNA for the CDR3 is TGTGCCAGCTCAAGGACAGGATGGGACAATGAGCAGTTCTTC.

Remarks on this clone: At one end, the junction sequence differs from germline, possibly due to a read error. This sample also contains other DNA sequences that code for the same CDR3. In DNA form, the CDR3 reads TGCGCCAGCAGTTACGGGGCTCACACTGAAGCTTTCTTT. This sequence encodes CASSYGAHTEAFF. The chain combines TRBV6-5 with TRBJ1-1; tentatively, D is TRBD1 (5 bases). CDR1 is MNHEY, CDR2 SVGAGI, per germline. The CDR3 covers 13 residues.

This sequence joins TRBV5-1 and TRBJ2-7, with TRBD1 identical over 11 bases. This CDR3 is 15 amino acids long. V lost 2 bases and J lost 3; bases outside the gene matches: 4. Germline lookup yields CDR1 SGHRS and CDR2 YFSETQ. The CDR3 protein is CASSFSGQGVYEQYF. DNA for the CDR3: TGCGCCAGCAGCTTCTCGGGACAGGGGGTCTACGAGCAGTACTTC.

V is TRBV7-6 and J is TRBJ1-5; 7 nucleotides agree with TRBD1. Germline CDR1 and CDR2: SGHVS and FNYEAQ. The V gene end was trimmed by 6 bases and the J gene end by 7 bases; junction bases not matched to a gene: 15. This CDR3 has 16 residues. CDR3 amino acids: CASSYRTGTVGQPQHF. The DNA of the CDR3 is TGTGCCAGCAGTTATCGGACAGGCACAGTGGGACAGCCCCAGCATTTT.

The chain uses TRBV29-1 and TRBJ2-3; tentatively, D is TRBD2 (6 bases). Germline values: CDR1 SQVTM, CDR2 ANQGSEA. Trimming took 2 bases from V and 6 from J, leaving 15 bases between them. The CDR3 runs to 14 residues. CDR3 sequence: CSVEPRLVRDTQYF. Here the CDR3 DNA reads TGCAGCGTTGAACCCCGACTAGTCCGGGATACGCAGTATTTT.

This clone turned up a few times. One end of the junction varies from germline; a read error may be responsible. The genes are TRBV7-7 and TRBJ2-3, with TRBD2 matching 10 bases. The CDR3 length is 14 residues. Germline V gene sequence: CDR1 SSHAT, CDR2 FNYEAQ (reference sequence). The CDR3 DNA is TGTGCTAGCAGCTTAGGACTAGCGGCAGATACGCAGTATTTT. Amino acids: CASSLGLAADTQYF.

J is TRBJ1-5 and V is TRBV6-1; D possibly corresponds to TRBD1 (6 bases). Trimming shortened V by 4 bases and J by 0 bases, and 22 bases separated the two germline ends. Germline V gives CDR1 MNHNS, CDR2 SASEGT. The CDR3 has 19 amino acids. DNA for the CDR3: TGTGCCAGCAGTGCCCGGGACAAAGTACCCCTTTATAGCAATCAGCCCCAGCATTTT. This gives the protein CASSARDKVPLYSNQPQHF.

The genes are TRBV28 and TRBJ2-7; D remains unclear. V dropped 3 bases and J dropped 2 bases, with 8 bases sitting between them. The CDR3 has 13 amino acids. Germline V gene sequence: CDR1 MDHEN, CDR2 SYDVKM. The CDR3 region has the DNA TGTGCCAGCAGTTTGCCCCAGACCTACGAGCAGTACTTC. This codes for CASSLPQTYEQYF.

The CDR3 reads CASSEPTAGSPYYEQYF. The CDR3 DNA reads TGTGCCAGCAGTGAGCCTACCGCCGGGAGCCCCTACTACGAGCAGTACTTC. V and J are TRBV25-1 and TRBJ2-5; possibly TRBD2 for D (6 bases). The DNA matches TRBJ2-7 better at its end, which makes the J call doubtful. There are 17 residues in the CDR3. Germline CDR1 and CDR2: MGHDK and SYGVNS.

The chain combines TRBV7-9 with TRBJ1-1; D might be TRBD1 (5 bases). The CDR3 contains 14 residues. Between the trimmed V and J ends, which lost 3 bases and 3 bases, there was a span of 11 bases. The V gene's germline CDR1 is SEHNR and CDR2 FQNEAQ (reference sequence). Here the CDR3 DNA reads TGTGCCAGCAGCTTTCGGAAAGGGGACACTGAAGCTTTCTTT. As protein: CASSFRKGDTEAFF.

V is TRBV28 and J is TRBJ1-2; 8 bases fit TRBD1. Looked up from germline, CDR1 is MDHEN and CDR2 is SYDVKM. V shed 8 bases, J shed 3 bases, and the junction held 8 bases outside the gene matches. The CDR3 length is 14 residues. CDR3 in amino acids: CASVPGQDDYGYTF. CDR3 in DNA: TGTGCCAGCGTACCGGGACAGGATGACTATGGCTACACCTTC.

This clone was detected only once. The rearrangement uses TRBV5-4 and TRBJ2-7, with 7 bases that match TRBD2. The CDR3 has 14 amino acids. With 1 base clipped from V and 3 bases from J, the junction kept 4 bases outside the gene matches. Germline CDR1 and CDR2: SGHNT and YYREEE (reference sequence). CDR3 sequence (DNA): TGTGCCAGCAGCTTGAAGGCGGGAGACTACGAGCAGTACTTC. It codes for CASSLKAGDYEQYF.

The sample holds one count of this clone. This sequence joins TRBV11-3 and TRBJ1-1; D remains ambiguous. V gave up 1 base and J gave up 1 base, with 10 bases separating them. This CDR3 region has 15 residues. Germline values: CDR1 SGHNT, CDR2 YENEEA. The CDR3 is CASSLVAGKNTEAFF. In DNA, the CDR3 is TGTGCCAGCAGCTTAGTAGCGGGAAAGAACACTGAAGCTTTCTTT.

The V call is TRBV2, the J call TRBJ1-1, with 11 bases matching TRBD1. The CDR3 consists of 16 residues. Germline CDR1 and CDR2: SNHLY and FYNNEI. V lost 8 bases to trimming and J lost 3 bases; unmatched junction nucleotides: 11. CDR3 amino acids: CASDSGQGAEYTEAFF. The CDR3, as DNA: TGTGCCAGCGACTCCGGACAGGGGGCTGAGTACACTGAAGCTTTCTTT.

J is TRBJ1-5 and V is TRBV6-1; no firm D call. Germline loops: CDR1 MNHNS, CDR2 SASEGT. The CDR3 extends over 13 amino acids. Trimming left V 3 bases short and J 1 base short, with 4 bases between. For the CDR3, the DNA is TGTGCCAGCAGTGATATAAGCAATCAGCCCCAGCATTTT. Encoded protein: CASSDISNQPQHF.